The present TCR beta chain was sequenced within a study of a mutant IDH1 vaccine in newly diagnosed glioma. Overall study context: In weeks 1, 3, 5, 7, 11, 15, 19 and 23, patients were immunized, eight times in all. Once 4-6 weeks had passed after radiotherapy alone, vaccination started, or it started with temozolomide cycles.

Worth noting for this clone: Its target is not known.

Libraries were prepared by immunoSEQ multiplex PCR; TCRdb keeps only in-frame clonotypes and omits some of them. The sample lists tens of thousands of clones; roughly 87% were seen once. The time point here: week 5, during vaccination. Mutant IDH1 20-mer peptide, at 300 ug, made up each vaccine dose, with topical imiquimod. Material: peripheral blood mononuclear cells (PBMCs), obtained from a glioma patient whose treatment included an IDH1 peptide vaccine. The TCR was taken from a woman in her forties with glioma. Some clones in this sample may be carry-over from other donors' samples.

The CDR3, as DNA: TGTGCCAGCAGTCCGGGGTTGCGGGAAAAACTGTTTTTT. Translation: CASSPGLREKLFF. This chain joins TRBV6-5 and TRBJ1-4; D unresolved. This CDR3 has 13 residues. The germline V gene has CDR1 MNHEY and CDR2 SVGAGI. The V and J ends lost 5 bases and 8 bases respectively, with 12 bases between them.